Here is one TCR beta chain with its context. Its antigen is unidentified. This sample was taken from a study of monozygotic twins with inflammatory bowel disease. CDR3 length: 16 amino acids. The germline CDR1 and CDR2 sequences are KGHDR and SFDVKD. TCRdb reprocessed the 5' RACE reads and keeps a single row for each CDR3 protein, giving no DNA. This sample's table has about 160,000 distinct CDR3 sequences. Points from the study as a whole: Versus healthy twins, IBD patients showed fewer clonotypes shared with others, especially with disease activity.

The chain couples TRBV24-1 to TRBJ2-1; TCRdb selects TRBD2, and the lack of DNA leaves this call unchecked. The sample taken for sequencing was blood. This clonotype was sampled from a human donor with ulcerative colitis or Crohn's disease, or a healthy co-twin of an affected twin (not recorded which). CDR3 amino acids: CATSDFVAGDYNEQFF.